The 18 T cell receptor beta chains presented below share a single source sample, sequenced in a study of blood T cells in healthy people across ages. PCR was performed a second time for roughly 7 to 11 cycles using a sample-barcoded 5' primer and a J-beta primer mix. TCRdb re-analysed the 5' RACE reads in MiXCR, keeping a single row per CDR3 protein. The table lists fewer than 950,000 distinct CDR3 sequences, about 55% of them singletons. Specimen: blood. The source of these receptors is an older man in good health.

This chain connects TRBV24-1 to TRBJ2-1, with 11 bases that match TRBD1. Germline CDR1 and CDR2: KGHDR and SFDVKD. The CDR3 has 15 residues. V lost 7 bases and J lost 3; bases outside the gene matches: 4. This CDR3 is CATRRTGGNYNEQFF. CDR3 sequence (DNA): TGTGCCACCAGAAGGACAGGGGGCAACTACAATGAGCAGTTCTTC.

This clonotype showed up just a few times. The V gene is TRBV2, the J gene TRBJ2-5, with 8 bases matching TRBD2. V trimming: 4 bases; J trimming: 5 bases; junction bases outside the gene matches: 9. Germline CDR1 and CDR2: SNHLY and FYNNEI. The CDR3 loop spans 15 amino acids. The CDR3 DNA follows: TGTGCCAGCAGTGGGGTAGCGGGATCGGTGGAGACCCAGTACTTC. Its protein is CASSGVAGSVETQYF.

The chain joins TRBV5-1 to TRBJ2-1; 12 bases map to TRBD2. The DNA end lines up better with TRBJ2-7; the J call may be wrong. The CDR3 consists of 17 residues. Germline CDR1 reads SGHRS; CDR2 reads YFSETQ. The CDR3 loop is CASSYGTSGSLYNEQYF. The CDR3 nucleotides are TGCGCCAGCAGCTACGGGACTAGCGGGTCCCTTTACAATGAGCAGTACTTC.

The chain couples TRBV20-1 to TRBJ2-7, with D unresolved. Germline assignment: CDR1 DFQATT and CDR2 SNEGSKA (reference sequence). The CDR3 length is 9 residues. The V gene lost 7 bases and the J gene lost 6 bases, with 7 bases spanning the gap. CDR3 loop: CSVAVEQYF. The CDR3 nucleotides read TGCAGTGTAGCTGTCGAGCAGTACTTC.

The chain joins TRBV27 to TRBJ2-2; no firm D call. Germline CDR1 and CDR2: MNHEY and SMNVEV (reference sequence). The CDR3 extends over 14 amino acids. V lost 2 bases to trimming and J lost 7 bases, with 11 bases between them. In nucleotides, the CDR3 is TGTGCCAGCAGTTTAGACGGAGTAAACGGGGAGCTGTTTTTT. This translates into CASSLDGVNGELFF.

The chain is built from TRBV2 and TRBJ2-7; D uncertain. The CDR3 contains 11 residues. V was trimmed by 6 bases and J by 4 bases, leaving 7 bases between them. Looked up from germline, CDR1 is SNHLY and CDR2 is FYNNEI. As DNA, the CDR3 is TGTGCCAGCAGAAAAGAATACGAGCAGTACTTC. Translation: CASRKEYEQYF.

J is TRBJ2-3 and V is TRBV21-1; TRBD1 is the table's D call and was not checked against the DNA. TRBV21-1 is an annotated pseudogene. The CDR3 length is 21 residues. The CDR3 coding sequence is TGTGCCAGCAGCAAAGGAAACAGGACAGCGTTCCGAGCCTACAGACACAGATACGCGTATTTT. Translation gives CASSKGNRTAFRAYRHRYAYF.

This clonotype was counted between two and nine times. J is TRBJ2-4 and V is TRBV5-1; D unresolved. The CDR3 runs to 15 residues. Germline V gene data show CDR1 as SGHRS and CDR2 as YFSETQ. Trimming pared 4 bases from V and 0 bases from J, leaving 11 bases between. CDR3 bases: TGCGCCAGCAGCCCGGGCAGAGGAGCCAAAAACATTCAGTACTTC. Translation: CASSPGRGAKNIQYF.

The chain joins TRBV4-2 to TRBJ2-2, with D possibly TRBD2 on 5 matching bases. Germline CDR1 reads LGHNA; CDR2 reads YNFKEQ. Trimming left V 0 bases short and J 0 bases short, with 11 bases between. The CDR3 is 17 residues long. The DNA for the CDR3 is TGTGCCAGCAGCCAAGAAGCGGACGCATCGAACACCGGGGAGCTGTTTTTT. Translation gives CASSQEADASNTGELFF.

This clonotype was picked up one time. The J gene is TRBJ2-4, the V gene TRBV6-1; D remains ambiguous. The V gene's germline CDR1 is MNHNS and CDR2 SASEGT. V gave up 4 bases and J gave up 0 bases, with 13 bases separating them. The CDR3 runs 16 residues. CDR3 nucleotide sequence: TGTGCCAGCAGTGGGCCGATGAAGTTAGCCAAAAACATTCAGTACTTC. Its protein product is CASSGPMKLAKNIQYF.

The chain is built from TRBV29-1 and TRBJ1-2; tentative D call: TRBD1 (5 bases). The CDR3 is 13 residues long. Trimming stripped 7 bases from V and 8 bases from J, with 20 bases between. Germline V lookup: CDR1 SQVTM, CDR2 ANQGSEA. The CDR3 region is CSASYGGMGGYTF. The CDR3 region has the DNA TGCAGCGCCTCATACGGGGGAATGGGGGGCTACACCTTC.

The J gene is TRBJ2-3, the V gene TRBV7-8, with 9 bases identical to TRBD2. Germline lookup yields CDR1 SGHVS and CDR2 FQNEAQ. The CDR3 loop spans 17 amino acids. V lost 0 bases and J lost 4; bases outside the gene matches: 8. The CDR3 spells CASSLAPVSGSADTQYF. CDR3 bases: TGTGCCAGCAGCTTAGCGCCCGTTAGCGGGAGCGCAGATACGCAGTATTTT.

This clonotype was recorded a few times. CDR3 sequence reads: CASSLFPSGSNTGELFF. The CDR3 DNA reads as TGTGCCAGCAGTTTATTTCCTTCCGGGAGTAACACCGGGGAGCTGTTTTTT. This rearrangement joins TRBV12-3 or TRBV12-4 to TRBJ2-2, with TRBD2 as a possible D gene (6 bases). V was shortened by 2 bases and J by 2 bases, with 15 bases between the two germline ends. There are 17 residues in the CDR3.

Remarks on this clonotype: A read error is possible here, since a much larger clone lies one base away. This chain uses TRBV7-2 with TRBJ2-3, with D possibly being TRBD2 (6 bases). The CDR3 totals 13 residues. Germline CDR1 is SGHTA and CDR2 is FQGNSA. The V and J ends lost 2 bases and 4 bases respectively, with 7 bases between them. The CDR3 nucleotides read TGTGCCAGCAGCTTAATAGCGGCAGATACGCAGTATTTT. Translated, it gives CASSLIAADTQYF.

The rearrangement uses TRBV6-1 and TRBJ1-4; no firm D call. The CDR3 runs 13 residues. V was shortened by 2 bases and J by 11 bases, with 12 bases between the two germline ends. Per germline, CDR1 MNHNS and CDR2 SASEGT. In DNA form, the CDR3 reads TGTGCCAGCAGTGAATTGATGCCTATCAAACTGTTTTTT. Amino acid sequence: CASSELMPIKLFF.

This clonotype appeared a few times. The CDR3 here is CASSSSRGQETNEKLFF. CDR3 bases: TGTGCCAGCAGCTCGAGCCGCGGACAGGAGACTAATGAAAAACTGTTTTTT. The chain is built from TRBV9 and TRBJ1-4; the match to TRBD1 covers 7 bases. V trimming: 4 bases; J trimming: 2 bases; junction bases outside the gene matches: 11. Germline V gene data show CDR1 as SGDLS and CDR2 as YYNGEE. The CDR3 covers 17 residues.

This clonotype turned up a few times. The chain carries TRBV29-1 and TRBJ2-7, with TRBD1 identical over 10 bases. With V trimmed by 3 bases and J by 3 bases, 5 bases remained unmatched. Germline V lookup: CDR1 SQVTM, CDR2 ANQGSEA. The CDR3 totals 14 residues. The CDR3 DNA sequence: TGCAGCGTTGATTCCGGGACAGGGGACTACGAGCAGTACTTC. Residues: CSVDSGTGDYEQYF.

CDR3 protein: CSASGRGRPNEQFF. The DNA for the CDR3 is TGCAGTGCTAGTGGCAGGGGACGCCCCAATGAGCAGTTCTTC. J is TRBJ2-1 and V is TRBV20-1, with D possibly matching TRBD1 (6 bases). Germline lookup yields CDR1 DFQATT and CDR2 SNEGSKA (reference sequence). This CDR3 is built from 14 residues. The V gene lost 3 bases and the J gene lost 6 bases, with 15 bases spanning the gap.